This T cell receptor beta chain was captured in a study of graft-versus-host responses after intestinal transplantation (dated by TCRdb to about 2021). For context, the study as a whole: The transplants that recipients received were multivisceral, liver-intestinal, or isolated intestinal. A peak of at least 4% donor T cells among recipient peripheral blood mononuclear cells was the definition used for donor T cell macrochimerism. To identify alloreactive clones, pre-transplant mixed lymphocyte reaction products were sequenced and then compared with unstimulated pre-transplant donor and recipient T cells. The cohort enrolled 20 to 30 intestinal transplant recipients, one of whom was a retransplant, and a few patients without pretransplant specimens were excluded. Every recipient was given anti-thymocyte globulin induction, then maintenance tacrolimus and steroids for about 3 years. Rather than going through the commercial service, samples from three later patients were sequenced in-house on an Illumina MiSeq and processed with MiXCR. Bulk TCR-beta CDR3 sequencing was used to track graft-versus-host and host-versus-graft alloreactive T cell clones in the graft, circulation and bone marrow after intestinal transplantation. Beyond this particular receptor, the publication reports: In the allografts of patients with donor T cell macrochimerism, GvH to HvG T cell clonal ratios were high. Early after transplant, peak levels of circulating GvH clones were associated with declines in HvG clones. Conclusions were limited by the relatively low number and heterogeneity of intestinal transplant patients. GvH clones were found in recipient bone marrow, and some of the GvH clones appeared earlier in ileal mucosa or blood, which is consistent with an intestinal mucosal origin.

Blood samples were collected up to 4 times in the first month after transplant and then at least monthly when available. From V the trimming removes 2 bases and from J it removes 5 bases, while the gene matches leave 7 bases of the junction unaccounted for. Sequences SGHDT (CDR1) and YYEEEE (CDR2) are obtained from the germline V gene. Including the terminal cysteine and phenylalanine, the CDR3 comprises 15 residues. This entry keeps only the CDR3 DNA: 45 bases, framed from base 1. Libraries were prepared through the immunoSEQ multiplex PCR assay. Adaptive Biotechnologies carried out high-throughput TCR-beta CDR3 sequencing of genomic DNA for most patients. Turning to the authors' computational methods: TCR sequencing data were retrieved from Adaptive's ImmunoSEQ software for 15 to 20 patients, whereas a few other patients were processed with MiXCR and VDJtools. Because the origin of CDR3 nucleotide sequences shared between donor and recipient could not be assigned, those sequences were removed. Alloreactive clones required at least 2-fold expansion over unstimulated cells and minimum CFSE-low frequency of 0.002% (template counts) or 0.001% (read counts). Mappable clones were those detected in sequenced pre-transplant spleen, lymph node, or MLR CFSE-low populations of the donor or recipient. The cumulative frequency of alloreactive clones was calculated as a percentage of all sequences, weighted by copy number. TCRdb's version of the immuneACCESS table is confined to in-frame rearrangements and falls short of the full clone set. An unresolved V gene accounts for under half of the shortfall where checked; the remainder is of unknown origin. V, J and clone size derive from that table, while D and trimming were established from the DNA sequence. The sample profile shows roughly 28,000 clones; nearly 90% of them were found once. 11% of the sample is in the top ten clones.

Regarding this clone: It lacks a known antigen. Base-call qualities are not available, and no considerably larger clone is one nucleotide away.

Source: PBMCs, taken about 15 months after intestinal transplantation. The V gene is TRBV5-6 and the J gene is TRBJ2-5; TRBD2 lines up with 9 middle nucleotides. The sequence came from a human patient who received an intestinal transplant, so some T cells may come from the graft donor. The sequenced DNA: TGTGCCAGCAGCTTCGACGCGGGAGGGGCCGAGACCCAGTACTTC. Translated, this is CASSFDAGGAETQYF.